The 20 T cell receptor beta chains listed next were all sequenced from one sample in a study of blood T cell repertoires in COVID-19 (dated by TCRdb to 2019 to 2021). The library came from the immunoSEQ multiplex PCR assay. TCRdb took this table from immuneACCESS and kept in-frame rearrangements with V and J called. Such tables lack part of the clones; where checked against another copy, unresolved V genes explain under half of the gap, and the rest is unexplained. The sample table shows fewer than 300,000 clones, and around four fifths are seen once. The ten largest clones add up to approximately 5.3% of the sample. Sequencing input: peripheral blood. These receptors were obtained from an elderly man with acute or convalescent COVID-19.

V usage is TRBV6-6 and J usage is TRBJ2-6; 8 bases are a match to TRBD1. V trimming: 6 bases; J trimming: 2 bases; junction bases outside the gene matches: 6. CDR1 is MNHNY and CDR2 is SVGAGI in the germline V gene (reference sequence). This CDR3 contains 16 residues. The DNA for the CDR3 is TGTGCCAGCAGACTACTGACAGGGGCTGGGGCCAACGTCCTGACTTTC. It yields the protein CASRLLTGAGANVLTF.

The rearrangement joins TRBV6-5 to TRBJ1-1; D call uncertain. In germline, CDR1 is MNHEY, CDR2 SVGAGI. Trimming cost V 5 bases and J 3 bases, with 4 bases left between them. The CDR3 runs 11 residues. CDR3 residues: CASSLYTEAFF. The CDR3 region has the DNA TGTGCCAGCAGTCTGTACACTGAAGCTTTCTTT.

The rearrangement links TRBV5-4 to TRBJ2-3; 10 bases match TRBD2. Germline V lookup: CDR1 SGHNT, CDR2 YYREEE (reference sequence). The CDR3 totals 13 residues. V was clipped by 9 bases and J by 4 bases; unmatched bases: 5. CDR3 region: CAIASGSADTQYF. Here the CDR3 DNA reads TGTGCCATAGCTAGCGGGAGCGCAGATACGCAGTATTTT.

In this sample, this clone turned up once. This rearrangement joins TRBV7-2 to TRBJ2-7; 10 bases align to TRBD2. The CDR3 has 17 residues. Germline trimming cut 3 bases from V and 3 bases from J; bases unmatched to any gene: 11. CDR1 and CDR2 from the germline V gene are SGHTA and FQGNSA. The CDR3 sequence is CASSFFMGRTSGYEQYF. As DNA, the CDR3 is TGTGCCAGCAGCTTTTTTATGGGTCGGACTAGCGGCTACGAGCAGTACTTC.

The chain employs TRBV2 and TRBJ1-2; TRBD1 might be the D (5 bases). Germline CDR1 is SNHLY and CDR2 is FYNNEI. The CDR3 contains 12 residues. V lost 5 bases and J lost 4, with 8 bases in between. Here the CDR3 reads CASSLTAYGYTF. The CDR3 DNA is TGTGCCAGCAGTCTGACAGCCTATGGCTACACCTTC.

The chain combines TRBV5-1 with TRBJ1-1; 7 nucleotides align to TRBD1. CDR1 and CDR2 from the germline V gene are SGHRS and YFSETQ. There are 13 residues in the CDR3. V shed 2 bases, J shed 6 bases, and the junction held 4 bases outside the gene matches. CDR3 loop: CASSLQGFAEAFF. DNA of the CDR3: TGCGCCAGCAGCTTACAGGGGTTCGCTGAAGCTTTCTTT.

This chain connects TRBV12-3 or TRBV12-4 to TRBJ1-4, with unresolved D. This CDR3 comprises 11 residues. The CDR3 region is CDWVRVEKLFF. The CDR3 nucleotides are TGTGATTGGGTGAGGGTTGAAAAACTGTTTTTT.

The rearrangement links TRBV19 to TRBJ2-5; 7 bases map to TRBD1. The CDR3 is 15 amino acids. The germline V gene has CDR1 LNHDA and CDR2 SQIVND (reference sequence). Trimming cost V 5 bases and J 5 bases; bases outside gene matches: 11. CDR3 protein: CASSEGQGVRETQYF. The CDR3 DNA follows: TGTGCCAGTAGTGAGGGTCAGGGGGTAAGGGAGACCCAGTACTTC.

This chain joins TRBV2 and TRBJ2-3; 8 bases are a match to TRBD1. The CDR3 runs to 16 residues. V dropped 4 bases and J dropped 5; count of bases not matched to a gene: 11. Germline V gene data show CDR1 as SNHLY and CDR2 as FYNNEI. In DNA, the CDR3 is TGTGCCAGCAGTGCCGGGCAGGGGGCGCGAGGAGATACGCAGTATTTT. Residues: CASSAGQGARGDTQYF. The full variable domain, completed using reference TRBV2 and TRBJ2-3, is EPEVTQTPSHQVTQMGQEVILRCVPISNHLYFYWYRQILGQKVEFLVSFYNNEISEKSEIFDDQFSVERPDGSNFTLKIRSTKLEDSAMYFCASSAGQGARGDTQYFGPGTRLTVL.

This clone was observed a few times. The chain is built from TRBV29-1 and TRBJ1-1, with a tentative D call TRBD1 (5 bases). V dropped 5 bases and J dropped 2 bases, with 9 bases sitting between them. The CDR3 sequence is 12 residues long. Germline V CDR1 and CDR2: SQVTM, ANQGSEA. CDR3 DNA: TGCAGCGTTTACAGGTACAACACTGAAGCTTTCTTT. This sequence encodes CSVYRYNTEAFF.

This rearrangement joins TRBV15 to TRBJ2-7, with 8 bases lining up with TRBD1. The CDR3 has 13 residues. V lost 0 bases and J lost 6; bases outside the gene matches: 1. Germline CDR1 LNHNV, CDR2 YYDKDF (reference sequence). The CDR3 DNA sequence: TGTGCCACCAGCAGAGACAGGGGGCTCGAGCAGTACTTC. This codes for CATSRDRGLEQYF.

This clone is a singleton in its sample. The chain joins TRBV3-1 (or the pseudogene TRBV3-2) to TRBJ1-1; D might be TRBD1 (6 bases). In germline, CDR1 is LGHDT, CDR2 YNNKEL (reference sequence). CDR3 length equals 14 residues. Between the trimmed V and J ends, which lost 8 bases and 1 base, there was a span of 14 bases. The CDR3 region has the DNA TGTGCCAGCGGAGGGGGGGGCCGGAACACTGAAGCTTTCTTT. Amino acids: CASGGGGRNTEAFF.

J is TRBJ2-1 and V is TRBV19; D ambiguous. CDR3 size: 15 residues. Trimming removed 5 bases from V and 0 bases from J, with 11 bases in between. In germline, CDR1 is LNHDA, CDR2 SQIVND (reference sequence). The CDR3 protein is CASSSVADSYNEQFF. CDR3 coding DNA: TGTGCCAGTAGTTCGGTAGCAGACTCCTACAATGAGCAGTTCTTC.

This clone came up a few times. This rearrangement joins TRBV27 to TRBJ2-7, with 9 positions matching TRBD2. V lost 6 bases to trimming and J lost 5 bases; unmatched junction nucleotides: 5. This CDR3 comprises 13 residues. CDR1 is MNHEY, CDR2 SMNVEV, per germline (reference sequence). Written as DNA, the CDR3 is TGTGCCAGCAGCTTAGCGGGGGAGCACGAGCAGTACTTC. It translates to CASSLAGEHEQYF.

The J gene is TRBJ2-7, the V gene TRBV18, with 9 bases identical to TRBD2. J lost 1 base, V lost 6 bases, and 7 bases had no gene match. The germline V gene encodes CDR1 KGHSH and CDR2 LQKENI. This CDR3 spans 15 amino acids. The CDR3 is CASSQGLAGSYEQYF. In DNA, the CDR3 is TGTGCCAGCTCCCAGGGCCTAGCGGGGTCCTACGAGCAGTACTTC.

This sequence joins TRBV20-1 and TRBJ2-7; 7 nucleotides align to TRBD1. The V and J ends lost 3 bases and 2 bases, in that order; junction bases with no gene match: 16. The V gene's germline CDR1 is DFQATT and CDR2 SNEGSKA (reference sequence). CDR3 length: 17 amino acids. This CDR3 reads CSASDARQGSYAYEQYF. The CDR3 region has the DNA TGCAGTGCTAGTGACGCCCGACAGGGATCTTATGCCTACGAGCAGTACTTC.

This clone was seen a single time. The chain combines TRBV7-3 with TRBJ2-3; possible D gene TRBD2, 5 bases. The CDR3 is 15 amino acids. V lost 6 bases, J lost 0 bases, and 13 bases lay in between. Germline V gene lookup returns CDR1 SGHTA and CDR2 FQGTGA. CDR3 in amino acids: CASRRTPESTDTQYF. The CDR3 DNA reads TGTGCCAGCAGAAGGACTCCCGAAAGCACAGATACGCAGTATTTT.

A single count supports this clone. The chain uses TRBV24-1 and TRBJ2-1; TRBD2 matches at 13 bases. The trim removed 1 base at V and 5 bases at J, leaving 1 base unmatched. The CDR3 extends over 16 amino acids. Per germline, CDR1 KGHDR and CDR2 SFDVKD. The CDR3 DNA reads TGTGCCACCAGTGATTTCGGGACTAGCGGGAACAATGAGCAGTTCTTC. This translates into CATSDFGTSGNNEQFF.

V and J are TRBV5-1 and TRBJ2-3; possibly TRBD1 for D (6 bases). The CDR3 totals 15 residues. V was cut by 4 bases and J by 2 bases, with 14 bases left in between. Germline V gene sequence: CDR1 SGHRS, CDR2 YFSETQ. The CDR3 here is CASSPQGGPTDTQYF. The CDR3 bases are TGCGCCAGCAGCCCGCAAGGGGGACCCACAGATACGCAGTATTTT.

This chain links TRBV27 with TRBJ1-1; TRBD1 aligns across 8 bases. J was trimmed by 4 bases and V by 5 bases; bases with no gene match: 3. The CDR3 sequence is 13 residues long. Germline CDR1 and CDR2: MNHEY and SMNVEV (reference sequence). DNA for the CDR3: TGTGCCAGCAGTCACAGGGGGACCACTGAAGCTTTCTTT. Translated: CASSHRGTTEAFF.